One sample yielded the 19 T cell receptor beta chains listed below, sequenced in a study of T-cell reconstitution after alpha-beta-depleted transplantation in children. This sample's TCRbeta library carried unique molecular identifier barcodes. TCRdb called the PCR reads again in MiXCR, with one record for every CDR3 protein. Of about 440,000 distinct CDR3 sequences listed, around two fifths are singletons. The source was PBMCs, collected before TCRalphabeta/CD19-depleted stem cell transplant. The receptors shown here come from a girl aged 2-10 years with aplastic anemia, due to receive a stem cell transplant.

This clonotype was recorded at least ten times. The chain uses TRBV5-1 and TRBJ2-1; TRBD2 agrees at 11 bases. The trim removed 4 bases at V and 3 bases at J, leaving 6 bases unmatched. Germline lookup yields CDR1 SGHRS and CDR2 YFSETQ. The CDR3 contains 16 residues. CDR3 residues: CASSESLAGGYNEQFF. The CDR3 coding sequence is TGCGCCAGCAGCGAATCTCTAGCGGGGGGCTACAATGAGCAGTTCTTC.

The chain employs TRBV7-2 and TRBJ2-2; 8 nucleotides agree with TRBD1. This CDR3 contains 16 residues. V lost 5 bases, J lost 5 bases, and 10 bases stayed unmatched. The V gene's germline CDR1 is SGHTA and CDR2 FQGNSA. The CDR3 sequence is CASSNTGGRWTGELFF. CDR3 DNA sequence: TGTGCCAGCAGCAATACAGGGGGTCGGTGGACCGGGGAGCTGTTTTTT. The entire variable domain, with the rest obtained from reference TRBV7-2 and TRBJ2-2, is as follows: GAGVSQSPSNKVTEKGKDVELRCDPISGHTALYWYRQSLGQGLEFLIYFQGNSAPDKSGLPSDRFSAERTGGSVSTLTIQRTQQEDSAVYLCASSNTGGRWTGELFFGEGSRLTVL.

V is TRBV5-1 and J is TRBJ2-1; 7 nucleotides agree with TRBD1. The length of the CDR3 is 15 residues. CDR1 is SGHRS, CDR2 YFSETQ, per germline. V was clipped by 0 bases and J by 4 bases; unmatched bases: 4. CDR3 region: CASSLEGARYNEQFF. The CDR3 DNA sequence: TGCGCCAGCAGCTTGGAGGGGGCTCGGTACAATGAGCAGTTCTTC.

This clonotype was seen a handful of times. The chain uses TRBV28 and TRBJ2-1, with 11 bases lining up with TRBD2. CDR1 is MDHEN, CDR2 SYDVKM, per germline. Trimming removed 4 bases from V and 4 bases from J; junction bases left unmatched: 6. This CDR3 is 16 amino acids long. In DNA form, the CDR3 reads TGTGCCAGCAGTTCAAGACTAGCGGGGAATTACAATGAGCAGTTCTTC. Translation gives CASSSRLAGNYNEQFF.

Concerning this clonotype: This may stem from a read error, because a much larger clone lies one nucleotide away. The chain combines TRBV20-1 with TRBJ2-7, with D perhaps matching TRBD2 (6 bases). Trimming took off 1 base at V and 2 bases at J, with 12 bases between the two ends. CDR1 DFQATT and CDR2 SNEGSKA come from the germline V gene (reference sequence). The CDR3 has 14 amino acids. The CDR3 DNA reads TGCAGTGCTAGAGGGCAATCGGGGGCCTACGAGCAGTACTTC. Protein product: CSARGQSGAYEQYF.

The chain uses TRBV15 and TRBJ2-3, with D perhaps TRBD2 (6 bases). Trimming took off 1 base at V and 1 base at J, with 15 bases between the two ends. The CDR3 loop spans 17 amino acids. Germline V gene data show CDR1 as LNHNV and CDR2 as YYDKDF (reference sequence). CDR3 loop: CATSRGGTAAGTDTQYF. The CDR3 region has the DNA TGTGCCACCAGCAGAGGGGGGACTGCCGCAGGCACAGATACGCAGTATTTT.

The V call is TRBV6-4, the J call TRBJ2-1; 9 bases line up with TRBD1. CDR3 size: 19 residues. V lost 5 bases and J lost 4; bases outside the gene matches: 18. The V gene's germline CDR1 is MRHNA and CDR2 SNTAGT. In nucleotides, the CDR3 is TGTGCCAGCAGTCCTGAAGGACAGGGGCCGGGACTACATTACAATGAGCAGTTCTTC. This sequence encodes CASSPEGQGPGLHYNEQFF.

This chain connects TRBV18 to TRBJ1-2; no clear D. The CDR3 extends over 15 amino acids. CDR1 is KGHSH, CDR2 LQKENI, per germline. V dropped 2 bases and J dropped 1 base, with 11 bases sitting between them. CDR3 nucleotides: TGTGCCAGCTCACCAACCGGCAGGTTTAACTATGGCTACACCTTC. This translates into CASSPTGRFNYGYTF.

This clonotype was observed at least ten times. The chain has TRBV5-1 and TRBJ2-3; D is unclear. CDR3 length: 13 residues. The germline gives CDR1 SGHRS, CDR2 YFSETQ. V gave up 2 bases and J gave up 4 bases, with 8 bases separating them. The CDR3 DNA reads TGCGCCAGCAGCTTTAACACCCCAGATACGCAGTATTTT. It encodes CASSFNTPDTQYF.

This clonotype showed up just a few times. V is TRBV5-6 and J is TRBJ1-2; TRBD1 matches at 7 bases. CDR3 length: 15 residues. V shed 3 bases and J 4 bases; nucleotides not matched to a gene: 9. Germline values: CDR1 SGHDT, CDR2 YYEEEE. The CDR3 protein is CASSSPGGGGYGYTF. In DNA form, the CDR3 reads TGTGCCAGCAGCTCCCCGGGAGGGGGCGGCTATGGCTACACCTTC.

In this sample, this clonotype turned up once. V and J are TRBV5-6 and TRBJ2-4, with D tentatively TRBD2 (6 bases). V was shortened by 4 bases and J by 2 bases, with 16 bases between the two germline ends. CDR1 and CDR2 from the germline V gene are SGHDT and YYEEEE. The CDR3 runs 16 residues. DNA for the CDR3: TGTGCCAGCAGCCCTCCGGTCGGGAGTTCCAAAAACATTCAGTACTTC. This encodes CASSPPVGSSKNIQYF. Full variable domain (outside the CDR3, taken from reference TRBV5-6 and TRBJ2-4): DAGVTQSPTHLIKTRGQQVTLRCSPKSGHDTVSWYQQALGQGPQFIFQYYEEEERQRGNFPDRFSGHQFPNYSSELNVNALLLGDSALYLCASSPPVGSSKNIQYFGAGTRLSVL.

The CDR3 region is CASRPRLAGEMNEQFF. The CDR3 DNA reads as TGTGCAAGTCGCCCCCGACTAGCGGGAGAAATGAATGAGCAGTTCTTC. The V and J genes are TRBV12-2 and TRBJ2-1; the D call of TRBD2 is as the table states it, not checked on the DNA. TRBV12-2 is recorded as a pseudogene. The CDR3 has 16 residues.

This clonotype was seen more than once but under ten times. The CDR3 spells CASSAPGERTGWDEQFF. The CDR3 nucleotides read TGTGCCAGCAGCGCCCCGGGAGAAAGGACAGGTTGGGATGAGCAGTTCTTC. The chain has TRBV6-1 and TRBJ2-1; D is possibly TRBD1 (7 bases). The V end was cut by 6 bases, the J end by 8 bases, with 26 bases between. The CDR3 sequence is 17 residues long. The germline V gene has CDR1 MNHNS and CDR2 SASEGT.

A few counts support this clonotype. The J gene is TRBJ2-6, the V gene TRBV6-5; no clear D gene. CDR1 is MNHEY, CDR2 SVGAGI, per germline. V was pared by 2 bases and J by 1 base, with 6 bases between. CDR3 size: 15 residues. CDR3 sequence (DNA): TGTGCCAGCAGTTACGAGGCTTCTGGGGCCAACGTCCTGACTTTC. Residues: CASSYEASGANVLTF.

Many counts were recorded for this clonotype. A read error may produce the germline difference seen at one junction end. The CDR3 here is CASSFGRGGRFF. The DNA of the CDR3 is TGTGCCAGCAGTTTCGGGCGGGGGGGACGGTTTTTT. The V and J genes are TRBV12-3 or TRBV12-4 and TRBJ2-3, with TRBD2 identical over 9 bases. This CDR3 comprises 12 residues.

The chain joins TRBV4-1 to TRBJ2-3; D may be TRBD2 (5 bases). Trimming cost V 0 bases and J 6 bases, with 13 bases left between them. This CDR3 has 15 residues. From germline, CDR1 is MGHRA and CDR2 YSYEKL. This chain's CDR3 is CASSQDPPGVDTQYF. In DNA, the CDR3 is TGCGCCAGCAGCCAAGATCCCCCCGGGGTTGATACGCAGTATTTT.

This clonotype was recorded at least ten times. The chain employs TRBV20-1 and TRBJ2-5, with TRBD2 matching over 8 bases. Looked up from germline, CDR1 is DFQATT and CDR2 is SNEGSKA (reference sequence). Trimming at V came to 0 bases and at J to 4 bases, leaving 10 bases not matched to a gene. The length of the CDR3 is 16 residues. The CDR3 is CSAREKSGGSRETQYF. In DNA, the CDR3 is TGCAGTGCTAGAGAAAAATCGGGAGGGTCGAGAGAGACCCAGTACTTC.

Many counts were recorded for this clonotype. The gene calls are TRBV29-1 and TRBJ2-7; D is possibly TRBD1 (6 bases). V was clipped by 0 bases and J by 0 bases, with 12 bases between them. CDR3 size: 15 residues. Germline CDR1 reads SQVTM; CDR2 reads ANQGSEA. CDR3 DNA sequence: TGCAGCGTTGAAGATTCCAGGGGAGTCTCCTACGAGCAGTACTTC. This gives the protein CSVEDSRGVSYEQYF.

This clonotype was seen a handful of times. V usage is TRBV11-2 and J usage is TRBJ2-5; D is unclear. CDR1 is SGHAT and CDR2 is FQNNGV in the germline V gene. The length of the CDR3 is 16 residues. Trimming pared 5 bases from V and 1 base from J, leaving 17 bases between. The CDR3 DNA follows: TGTGCCAGCAGCCATCGACACCCGATGTCCCAAGAGACCCAGTACTTC. Translation gives CASSHRHPMSQETQYF. Variable domain in full (rest from reference TRBV11-2 and TRBJ2-5): EAGVAQSPRYKIIEKRQSVAFWCNPISGHATLYWYQQILGQGPKLLIQFQNNGVVDDSQLPKDRFSAERLKGVDSTLKIQPAKLEDSAVYLCASSHRHPMSQETQYFGPGTRLLVL.